This T cell receptor beta chain is from a study of Ad26.COV2.S vaccination and SARS-CoV-2 variants. The CDR3 sequence is 14 residues long. The ends were cut back, 3 bases at V and 6 bases at J, with 12 bases in the middle. Germline V lookup: CDR1 DFQATT, CDR2 SNEGSKA (reference sequence). Documented treatment: approximately 18 received Ad26.COV2.S at low or high dose, single or two shots; about 5 received placebo; per-sample allocation not given. The study sampled participants on day 63 after the first vaccine or placebo injection. Method: immunoSEQ multiplex PCR; TCRdb's copy keeps in-frame clones and lacks some. The sample records 350,000 to 450,000 clones, 87% being singletons.

This clonotype was sampled from a person between 18 and 65 years old who received the Ad26.COV2.S COVID-19 vaccine or a placebo. This chain links TRBV20-1 with TRBJ1-6; D uncertain. The source was peripheral blood, collected in a trial of Ad26.COV2.S vaccine versus placebo. Written as DNA, the CDR3 is TGCAGTGCTAGTTTCCCTACCCTTAATTCACCCCTCCACTTT. Its protein product is CSASFPTLNSPLHF.